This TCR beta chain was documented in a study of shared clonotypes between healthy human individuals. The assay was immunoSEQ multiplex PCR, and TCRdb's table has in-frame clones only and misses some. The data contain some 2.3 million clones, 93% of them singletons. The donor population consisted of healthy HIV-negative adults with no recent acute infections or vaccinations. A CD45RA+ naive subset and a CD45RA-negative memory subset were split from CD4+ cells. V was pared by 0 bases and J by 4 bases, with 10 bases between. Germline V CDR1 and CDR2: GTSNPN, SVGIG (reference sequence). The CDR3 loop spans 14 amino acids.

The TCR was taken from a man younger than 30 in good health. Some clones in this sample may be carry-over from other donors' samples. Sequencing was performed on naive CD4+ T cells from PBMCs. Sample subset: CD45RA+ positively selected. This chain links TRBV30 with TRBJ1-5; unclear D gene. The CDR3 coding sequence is TGTGCCTGGAGTGTTCTATCGGGAAATCAGCCCCAGCATTTT. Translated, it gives CAWSVLSGNQPQHF.